Below are 32 T cell receptor beta chains sequenced from a single sample in a study of blood T cell repertoires in COVID-19. The repertoire was sequenced with immunoSEQ multiplex PCR; TCRdb's copy has only in-frame clones and lacks some. The sample records 200,000 to 300,000 clones, 75% to 90% being singletons. Sequencing was performed on peripheral blood. These receptors were obtained from a woman in her twenties or thirties who had recovered from COVID-19.

V is TRBV6-5 and J is TRBJ2-2, with a weak D call TRBD1 (5 bases). V dropped 6 bases and J dropped 7 bases, with 12 bases sitting between them. Germline assignment: CDR1 MNHEY and CDR2 SVGAGI. The CDR3 sequence is 13 residues long. DNA for the CDR3: TGTGCCAGCAGGCAAAGGGGATACGGGGAGCTGTTTTTT. Protein sequence: CASRQRGYGELFF.

The chain carries TRBV7-3 and TRBJ2-1; TRBD2 agrees at 11 bases. V lost 2 bases and J lost 5; bases outside the gene matches: 5. Per germline, CDR1 SGHTA and CDR2 FQGTGA. This CDR3 has 16 residues. The CDR3 loop reads CASSLLGLAANNEQFF. The DNA of the CDR3 is TGTGCCAGCAGCTTATTGGGACTAGCGGCAAACAATGAGCAGTTCTTC.

V gene TRBV6-4 combines with J gene TRBJ1-4, with 9 bases aligning to TRBD1. Trimming removed 6 bases from V and 4 bases from J; junction bases left unmatched: 6. Germline V lookup: CDR1 MRHNA, CDR2 SNTAGT. The CDR3 covers 15 residues. CDR3 sequence (DNA): TGTGCCAGCAGCAGGACAGGGGATGGTAATGAAAAACTGTTTTTT. Amino acids: CASSRTGDGNEKLFF.

The chain has TRBV19 and TRBJ2-7; D not certain. The V gene's germline CDR1 is LNHDA and CDR2 SQIVND (reference sequence). The CDR3 contains 14 residues. V was cut by 6 bases and J by 0 bases, with 12 bases left in between. The CDR3 is CASRKSTSSYEQYF. The CDR3 DNA follows: TGTGCCAGTAGAAAGAGCACGAGCTCCTACGAGCAGTACTTC. The full variable domain, completed using reference TRBV19 and TRBJ2-7, is DGGITQSPKYLFRKEGQNVTLSCEQNLNHDAMYWYRQDPGQGLRLIYYSQIVNDFQKGDIAEGYSVSREKKESFPLTVTSAQKNPTAFYLCASRKSTSSYEQYFGPGTRLTVT.

The chain joins TRBV5-5 to TRBJ2-1; 8 nucleotides align to TRBD1. The V gene end was trimmed by 2 bases and the J gene end by 2 bases; junction bases not matched to a gene: 6. The CDR3 extends over 16 amino acids. Germline lookup yields CDR1 SGHKS and CDR2 YYEKEE (reference sequence). CDR3 coding DNA: TGTGCCAGCAGCTTCGGGACAGGAAATACCTACAATGAGCAGTTCTTC. It encodes CASSFGTGNTYNEQFF.

The chain uses TRBV2 and TRBJ2-3; D might be TRBD2 (7 bases). The V gene lost 0 bases and the J gene lost 4 bases, with 17 bases spanning the gap. Germline V gene sequence: CDR1 SNHLY, CDR2 FYNNEI. The CDR3 spans 17 residues. Here the CDR3 reads CASSEAGGPRSADTQYF. As DNA, the CDR3 is TGTGCCAGCAGTGAAGCGGGGGGGCCTCGTAGCGCAGATACGCAGTATTTT.

V is TRBV6-5 and J is TRBJ1-5; possible D gene TRBD1, 6 bases. The CDR3 contains 13 residues. Germline CDR1 is MNHEY and CDR2 is SVGAGI. Trimming took 6 bases from V and 4 from J, leaving 10 bases between them. CDR3 in DNA: TGTGCCAGCAGCCTCGGACAGAATCAGCCCCAGCATTTT. Its protein product is CASSLGQNQPQHF.

J is TRBJ1-1 and V is TRBV7-2; D not certain. The germline CDR1 and CDR2 sequences are SGHTA and FQGNSA. The V end lost 5 bases, the J end lost 1 base, and 11 bases lay between the germline ends. There are 14 residues in the CDR3. CDR3 coding DNA: TGTGCCAGCAGCACCCCCCGGGGGAACACTGAAGCTTTCTTT. It yields the protein CASSTPRGNTEAFF.

This sequence joins TRBV7-2 and TRBJ1-6; D not resolved. The germline V and J ends were trimmed by 1 base and 9 bases, with 4 bases remaining between them. The CDR3 has 12 amino acids. In germline, CDR1 is SGHTA, CDR2 FQGNSA. The CDR3 sequence: CASSLGASPLHF. The CDR3 DNA is TGTGCCAGCAGCTTAGGGGCTTCACCCCTCCACTTT.

This clone appeared a few times. The chain is built from TRBV15 and TRBJ1-5; D is possibly TRBD1 (5 bases). The CDR3 runs to 17 residues. Trimming removed 0 bases at V and 1 base at J, with 13 bases between. Germline V CDR1 and CDR2: LNHNV, YYDKDF (reference sequence). CDR3 residues: CATSRDPLDRSNQPQHF. As DNA, the CDR3 is TGTGCCACCAGCAGAGATCCGCTAGACAGAAGCAATCAGCCCCAGCATTTT.

The count of this clone is one. The V and J genes are TRBV6-6 and TRBJ2-1; TRBD2 aligns across 12 bases. J was trimmed by 7 bases and V by 5 bases; bases with no gene match: 9. The CDR3 is made up of 16 amino acids. CDR1 is MNHNY, CDR2 SVGAGI, per germline (reference sequence). CDR3 bases: TGTGCCAGCAGTCGACGACTAGCGGGGGAGTCGAATGAGCAGTTCTTC. Its protein is CASSRRLAGESNEQFF.

CDR3 sequence: CASTTGGYGYTF. DNA for the CDR3: TGTGCCAGCACAACCGGGGGTTATGGCTACACCTTC. This rearrangement joins TRBV12-3 or TRBV12-4 to TRBJ1-2; tentative D call: TRBD1 (5 bases). Trimming took off 7 bases at V and 5 bases at J, with 11 bases between the two ends. This CDR3 spans 12 amino acids.

This chain links TRBV11-2 with TRBJ1-6; 7 nucleotides line up with TRBD1. Germline V gene lookup returns CDR1 SGHAT and CDR2 FQNNGV. V lost 4 bases to trimming and J lost 13 bases; unmatched junction nucleotides: 4. The CDR3 is made up of 12 amino acids. The DNA of the CDR3 is TGTGCCAGCAGCTCGACAGGGAACCCCCTCCACTTT. This encodes CASSSTGNPLHF.

The V call is TRBV27, the J call TRBJ2-1; 12 bases align to TRBD2. Trimming removed 6 bases from V and 0 bases from J; junction bases left unmatched: 9. CDR3 length: 18 residues. Per the germline V gene, CDR1 is MNHEY and CDR2 is SMNVEV (reference sequence). The CDR3 DNA reads TGTGCCAGCAGCCAACGGACTAGCGGGACTATCTCCTACAATGAGCAGTTCTTC. Protein sequence: CASSQRTSGTISYNEQFF.

V usage is TRBV12-5 and J usage is TRBJ1-2; tentative D call: TRBD1 (5 bases). Germline lookup yields CDR1 LGHNT and CDR2 FRNRAP. V shed 0 bases and J shed 4 bases, with 18 bases lying between them. This CDR3 has 17 residues. CDR3 coding DNA: TGTGCTAGTGGTTTGGTACTGGATTTACCAGGGTCCTATGGCTACACCTTC. Protein sequence: CASGLVLDLPGSYGYTF.

The chain couples TRBV6-5 to TRBJ1-1; D not certain. The V gene's germline CDR1 is MNHEY and CDR2 SVGAGI. With 4 bases removed from V and 1 base from J, the gap between germline ends came to 7 bases. This CDR3 spans 13 amino acids. In nucleotides, the CDR3 is TGTGCCAGCAGTTTACAGCCGAACACTGAAGCTTTCTTT. Amino acids: CASSLQPNTEAFF.

The V gene is TRBV30, the J gene TRBJ1-1; maybe TRBD1 (6 bases). V gave up 2 bases and J gave up 1 base, with 11 bases separating them. There are 14 residues in the CDR3. Germline values: CDR1 GTSNPN, CDR2 SVGIG (reference sequence). CDR3 DNA sequence: TGTGCCTGGAGTTTGGGACACCCGAACACTGAAGCTTTCTTT. Encoded protein: CAWSLGHPNTEAFF.

The chain has TRBV15 and TRBJ2-6, with a weak D call TRBD1 (6 bases). The ends were cut back, 8 bases at V and 4 bases at J, with 15 bases in the middle. This CDR3 has 15 amino acids. The germline V gene encodes CDR1 LNHNV and CDR2 YYDKDF (reference sequence). CDR3 nucleotides: TGTGCCACCTCTCCGCAGGGGTACGGGGCCAACGTCCTGACTTTC. Protein sequence: CATSPQGYGANVLTF.

V usage is TRBV5-6 and J usage is TRBJ1-5; D is possibly TRBD1 (5 bases). With 4 bases removed from V and 6 bases from J, the gap between germline ends came to 17 bases. The CDR3 contains 15 residues. Germline CDR1 SGHDT, CDR2 YYEEEE. The CDR3 DNA sequence: TGTGCCAGCAGCCCGCGGGGCCTATCCTCTCAGCCCCAGCATTTT. This encodes CASSPRGLSSQPQHF.

V usage is TRBV21-1 and J usage is TRBJ2-3; the D call TRBD2 from the table was never checked on the DNA. TRBV21-1 is reported as a pseudogene. CDR3 size: 17 residues. The CDR3 DNA reads as TGTGCCAGCAGCAAAGCGGGCGGGGGGGCGTTCGCAGATACGCAGTATTTT. Protein product: CASSKAGGGAFADTQYF.

The chain joins TRBV2 to TRBJ1-1, with a weak D call TRBD1 (5 bases). V gave up 8 bases and J gave up 0 bases, with 10 bases separating them. CDR1 and CDR2 (germline): SNHLY, FYNNEI. The length of the CDR3 is 13 residues. The CDR3 nucleotides read TGTGCCAGCCGGGGAGGGGTGAACACTGAAGCTTTCTTT. Protein sequence: CASRGGVNTEAFF.

The gene calls are TRBV4-2 and TRBJ2-3; 8 nucleotides align to TRBD2. V lost 4 bases to trimming and J lost 0 bases; unmatched junction nucleotides: 3. CDR1 and CDR2 from the germline V gene are LGHNA and YNFKEQ. This CDR3 is built from 15 residues. The CDR3 spells CASSRLAGSTDTQYF. DNA for the CDR3: TGTGCCAGCAGCCGGTTAGCGGGGAGCACAGATACGCAGTATTTT.

This chain links TRBV7-6 with TRBJ2-3, with D uncertain. This CDR3 is 16 amino acids long. Looked up from germline, CDR1 is SGHVS and CDR2 is FNYEAQ. Trimming left V 4 bases short and J 1 base short, with 15 bases between. The DNA for the CDR3 is TGTGCCAGCAGCTCCACCGACTCACTCCGCACAGATACGCAGTATTTT. Residues: CASSSTDSLRTDTQYF.

The chain couples TRBV10-1 to TRBJ2-3, with D possibly TRBD2 on 5 matching bases. Germline V gives CDR1 WNHNN, CDR2 SYGVQD (reference sequence). The CDR3 has 15 amino acids. The V end was cut by 7 bases, the J end by 2 bases, with 16 bases between. Written as DNA, the CDR3 is TGCGCCAGCATCCGCGGGTGGAATAACACAGATACGCAGTATTTT. Translating gives CASIRGWNNTDTQYF.

V and J are TRBV5-1 and TRBJ2-4; a weak D match, TRBD2 (7 bases). CDR1 is SGHRS and CDR2 is YFSETQ in the germline V gene. Trimming removed 1 base from V and 8 bases from J, with 16 bases in between. The CDR3 runs 15 residues. The CDR3 nucleotides are TGCGCCAGCAGCTTGACCGGGGGCGCGGGGGACATTCAGTACTTC. This sequence encodes CASSLTGGAGDIQYF.

The chain joins TRBV7-2 to TRBJ1-2; 10 nucleotides line up with TRBD1. Trimming cost V 2 bases and J 8 bases; bases outside gene matches: 11. Germline V gene sequence: CDR1 SGHTA, CDR2 FQGNSA. The CDR3 is 16 amino acids. The CDR3 region has the DNA TGTGCCAGCAGCTTACGGGGGGGACAGGGGCGCAAGGGCTACACCTTC. Translated: CASSLRGGQGRKGYTF. The variable domain in full, with the rest retrieved from reference TRBV7-2 and TRBJ1-2, is GAGVSQSPSNKVTEKGKDVELRCDPISGHTALYWYRQSLGQGLEFLIYFQGNSAPDKSGLPSDRFSAERTGGSVSTLTIQRTQQEDSAVYLCASSLRGGQGRKGYTFGSGTRLTVV.

V usage is TRBV2 and J usage is TRBJ2-7; TRBD2 matches at 14 bases. The length of the CDR3 is 15 residues. The V segment lost 9 bases and the J segment 1 base; nucleotides outside the gene matches: 5. Germline V CDR1 and CDR2: SNHLY, FYNNEI. Here the CDR3 DNA reads TGTGCCAGAGGGACTAGCGGGGGTACGTCCTACGAGCAGTACTTC. Protein product: CARGTSGGTSYEQYF.

V usage is TRBV19 and J usage is TRBJ2-7; 9 bases align to TRBD1. Per the germline V gene, CDR1 is LNHDA and CDR2 is SQIVND (reference sequence). CDR3 length: 15 amino acids. With V trimmed by 8 bases and J by 6 bases, 14 bases remained unmatched. CDR3 DNA: TGTGCCAGTTCCCCGTACGGGACAGGGATTGCCGAGCAGTACTTC. Encoded protein: CASSPYGTGIAEQYF.

The rearrangement joins TRBV7-2 to TRBJ1-2; D unclear. The CDR3 has 13 amino acids. With 2 bases removed from V and 8 bases from J, the gap between germline ends came to 12 bases. Per germline, CDR1 SGHTA and CDR2 FQGNSA. In DNA form, the CDR3 reads TGTGCCAGCAGCTTAAATCGGGGTGCCGGCTACACCTTC. This sequence encodes CASSLNRGAGYTF.

The CDR3 loop is CASSPSDGYMNTEAFF. DNA for the CDR3: TGTGCCAGCAGCCCCAGCGACGGGTACATGAACACTGAAGCTTTCTTT. This chain joins TRBV4-2 and TRBJ1-1; the D is unclear. The CDR3 is made up of 16 amino acids. Germline V CDR1 and CDR2: LGHNA, YNFKEQ. The V and J ends lost 4 bases and 0 bases respectively, with 15 bases between them.

This chain links TRBV4-1 with TRBJ2-1; D perhaps matches TRBD2 (5 bases). This CDR3 spans 12 amino acids. Trimming pared 1 base from V and 9 bases from J, leaving 7 bases between. Germline V gene sequence: CDR1 MGHRA, CDR2 YSYEKL. This chain's CDR3 is CASSQVEGEQFF. CDR3 DNA sequence: TGCGCCAGCAGCCAAGTAGAGGGTGAGCAGTTCTTC.

The gene calls are TRBV2 and TRBJ2-7; D might be TRBD2 (5 bases). Between the trimmed V and J ends, which lost 7 bases and 3 bases, there was a span of 13 bases. CDR3 size: 13 residues. From germline, CDR1 is SNHLY and CDR2 FYNNEI. The chain's CDR3 is CASTRAIGYEQYF. CDR3 nucleotide sequence: TGTGCCAGCACGAGGGCTATAGGCTACGAGCAGTACTTC.